This T cell receptor beta chain was recorded in a study of blood T cell repertoires in COVID-19. Trimming took 6 bases from V and 4 from J; bases not matched to a gene: 2. Germline CDR1 ENHRY, CDR2 SYGVKD. This CDR3 is built from 14 residues. Per the original data handling: Nucleated cell number was recorded as an estimate derived from reference gene primer amplification. This table comes from immunoSEQ multiplex PCR, and its TCRdb copy is limited to in-frame clones, with some not included. The V and J calls and clone size are taken from that table; D and trimming were inferred from the DNA. The sample lists some 140,000 clones, almost 85% occurring once.

This clonotype was sampled from a human donor in a cohort sampled during active COVID-19. The source material was peripheral blood. This chain links TRBV10-3 with TRBJ2-2, with TRBD1 identical over 10 bases. The DNA of the CDR3 is TGTGCCATCAGGGGACAGGGGAGCACCGGGGAGCTGTTTTTT. Translating it yields CAIRGQGSTGELFF.